A single sample is the source of the 13 T cell receptor beta chains below, sequenced in a study of blood T cell repertoires in COVID-19. Using immunoSEQ multiplex PCR, the repertoire was profiled, and TCRdb retains in-frame clones only, with some absent. The data hold 250,000 to 400,000 clones, with 70% to 90% observed a single time. The sequenced material came from peripheral blood. The source of these receptors is a woman in her 30s with COVID-19, enrolled during active disease.

This chain connects TRBV6-6 to TRBJ1-4, with D perhaps matching TRBD1 (5 bases). V was clipped by 4 bases and J by 7 bases, with 13 bases between them. The CDR3 extends over 14 amino acids. Germline assignment: CDR1 MNHNY and CDR2 SVGAGI (reference sequence). CDR3 sequence: CASSSQGGPEKLFF. CDR3 coding DNA: TGTGCCAGCAGTTCCCAGGGCGGACCTGAAAAACTGTTTTTT.

The CDR3 loop reads CASSSPGGAYEQYV. The CDR3 DNA sequence: TGTGCCAGCAGCTCTCCAGGAGGGGCCTACGAGCAGTACGTC. This rearrangement joins TRBV11-2 to TRBJ2-7; D might be TRBD2 (6 bases). Germline CDR1 is SGHAT and CDR2 is FQNNGV. Trimming took off 4 bases at V and 2 bases at J, with 12 bases between the two ends. The CDR3 runs to 14 residues.

CDR3 sequence reads: CASSQDGQGIQPQHF. The DNA for the CDR3 is TGCGCCAGCAGCCAAGATGGGCAGGGTATTCAGCCCCAGCATTTT. The chain uses TRBV4-1 and TRBJ1-5; a weak D match, TRBD1 (5 bases). Trimming removed 0 bases from V and 6 bases from J, with 12 bases in between. The CDR3 totals 15 residues. The germline V gene encodes CDR1 MGHRA and CDR2 YSYEKL.

This clone was found once. The V gene is TRBV5-5, the J gene TRBJ1-5; no definite D call. Trimming stripped 0 bases from V and 2 bases from J, with 12 bases between. The germline V gene encodes CDR1 SGHKS and CDR2 YYEKEE (reference sequence). The length of the CDR3 is 16 residues. CDR3 nucleotides: TGTGCCAGCAGCTTGGGGCCGCTGGTTCGCAATCAGCCCCAGCATTTT. Protein product: CASSLGPLVRNQPQHF. The entire variable domain, with the rest obtained from reference TRBV5-5 and TRBJ1-5, is as follows: DAGVTQSPTHLIKTRGQQVTLRCSPISGHKSVSWYQQVLGQGPQFIFQYYEKEERGRGNFPDRFSARQFPNYSSELNVNALLLGDSALYLCASSLGPLVRNQPQHFGDGTRLSIL.

This chain connects TRBV21-1 to TRBJ1-2; no DNA check was done on the table's D call, TRBD1. TRBV21-1 is a known pseudogene. The CDR3 runs to 15 residues. The CDR3 coding sequence is TGTGCCAGCAGCAACATAGGCGACAATTACTATGGCTACACCTTC. Encoded protein: CASSNIGDNYYGYTF.

The V gene is TRBV19, the J gene TRBJ1-2; 7 positions agree with TRBD1. Germline V lookup: CDR1 LNHDA, CDR2 SQIVND (reference sequence). The CDR3 loop spans 11 amino acids. With V trimmed by 3 bases and J by 12 bases, 4 bases remained unmatched. The CDR3 region is CASSITGDHTF. CDR3 in DNA: TGTGCCAGTAGTATTACAGGGGATCACACCTTC.

The chain is built from TRBV10-3 and TRBJ1-2, with D tentatively TRBD1 (5 bases). The CDR3 length is 21 residues. Germline CDR1 and CDR2: ENHRY and SYGVKD. Trimming shortened V by 2 bases and J by 7 bases, and 35 bases separated the two germline ends. The CDR3, as DNA: TGTGCCATCAGTGAGAACAGGCGCCGTTCGGAAGGGAGGTCTAGTCCGGCTGGCTACACCTTC. Amino acids: CAISENRRRSEGRSSPAGYTF.

The chain recombines TRBV5-5 with TRBJ1-1; D not resolved. CDR1 SGHKS and CDR2 YYEKEE come from the germline V gene (reference sequence). CDR3 length: 13 amino acids. Trimming removed 2 bases from V and 1 base from J, with 6 bases in between. As DNA, the CDR3 is TGTGCCAGCAGCTTTTATTGGAACACTGAAGCTTTCTTT. It yields the protein CASSFYWNTEAFF.

This clone showed up just once. V is TRBV11-3 and J is TRBJ2-4, with a weak D call TRBD1 (6 bases). Looked up from germline, CDR1 is SGHNT and CDR2 is YENEEA. The CDR3 totals 13 residues. V dropped 8 bases and J dropped 4 bases, with 12 bases sitting between them. In DNA, the CDR3 is TGTGCCAGCCAGGGGTATCGGAAAAACATTCAGTACTTC. Translated, it gives CASQGYRKNIQYF.

This rearrangement joins TRBV24-1 to TRBJ1-5; possibly TRBD1 for D (6 bases). Trimming pared 3 bases from V and 4 bases from J, leaving 15 bases between. Germline V lookup: CDR1 KGHDR, CDR2 SFDVKD. CDR3 length: 16 amino acids. The CDR3 bases are TGTGCCACCAGTGATGAACGAGGACAGAGGAATCAGCCCCAGCATTTT. The encoded protein is CATSDERGQRNQPQHF.

This chain uses TRBV3-1 (or the pseudogene TRBV3-2) with TRBJ2-7; no definite D call. Germline loops: CDR1 LGHDT, CDR2 YNNKEL (reference sequence). The CDR3 extends over 11 amino acids. The ends were cut back, 6 bases at V and 0 bases at J, with 3 bases in the middle. Here the CDR3 DNA reads TGTGCCAGCAGTCGCTCCTACGAGCAGTACTTC. It translates to CASSRSYEQYF.

The CDR3 DNA sequence: TGCGCCAGCAGCCCCGGACAGGGTTGGGAAAAACTGTTTTTT. Translation gives CASSPGQGWEKLFF. The chain carries TRBV10-2 and TRBJ1-4; 8 bases line up with TRBD1. V lost 6 bases and J lost 8; bases outside the gene matches: 8. The CDR3 covers 14 residues. Germline CDR1 and CDR2: WSHSY and SAAADI.

The rearrangement uses TRBV5-1 and TRBJ2-3; D is possibly TRBD2 (6 bases). V was shortened by 3 bases and J by 3 bases, with 14 bases between the two germline ends. This CDR3 is 15 amino acids long. Germline CDR1 is SGHRS and CDR2 is YFSETQ. The CDR3 DNA is TGCGCCAGCAGCTCCACAGTTGGGGGGACAGATACGCAGTATTTT. This encodes CASSSTVGGTDTQYF.